This T cell receptor beta chain was documented in a study of metastatic and nonmetastatic thyroid tumors. The overall study: The authors compared repertoires across blood and tumor or nodule tissue from malignant and benign thyroid patients. Study-wide results and caveats: Reportedly, malignant thyroid tumors had significantly higher TCR beta diversity than benign nodules, in blood and tumor.

This clone showed up many times. Its specificity is unknown. Different DNA sequences within this sample yield the same CDR3. The V end lost 6 bases, the J end lost 5 bases, and 8 bases lay between the germline ends. This CDR3 has 12 residues. Looked up from germline, CDR1 is SGHKS and CDR2 is YYEKEE (reference sequence). Original methodology: Building a distant-metastasis classifier for papillary thyroid cancer drew on CDR3 differences across clinicopathological groups. TCRdb reanalyzed the PCR reads via MiXCR. The V and J calls shown here were made by TCRdb, not taken from the authors' results. The data contain 90,000 or so clones, around 7.8% of them singletons. All patients were untreated before thyroid surgery.

Sequencing used blood. The clonotype was recovered from a female donor with papillary thyroid cancer or a benign thyroid nodule (not recorded which). Some clones in this sample may be carry-over from other donors' samples. The chain couples TRBV5-5 to TRBJ2-2, with D uncertain. CDR3 sequence (DNA): TGTGCCAGCACTTTCGGGACCGGGGAGCTGTTTTTT. It yields the protein CASTFGTGELFF.